Listed here are 15 T cell receptor beta chains from one sample, sequenced in a study of T cells after yellow fever vaccination. TCRdb used MiXCR to reprocess the 5' RACE reads, holding one entry per CDR3 protein. The top ten hold 15% to 20% of the sample, which has 450,000 to 600,000 distinct CDR3 sequences, about 17% seen once. Material: PBMCs, obtained 5 days after the first yellow fever vaccination. These receptors were collected from a young man who received the YFV17D yellow fever vaccine.

V usage is TRBV20-1 and J usage is TRBJ1-3, with unresolved D. CDR3 length: 14 amino acids. Germline V gene sequence: CDR1 DFQATT, CDR2 SNEGSKA (reference sequence). Trimming shortened V by 4 bases and J by 0 bases, and 10 bases separated the two germline ends. The CDR3 here is CSAIGPSSGNTIYF. CDR3 sequence (DNA): TGCAGTGCTATCGGGCCTTCCTCTGGAAACACCATATATTTT.

This clonotype was detected only a few times. This chain uses TRBV3-1 with TRBJ2-1, with D hard to call. Germline loops: CDR1 LGHDT, CDR2 YNNKEL (reference sequence). V was trimmed by 0 bases and J by 10 bases, leaving 13 bases between them. The CDR3 is 14 residues long. The DNA for the CDR3 is TGTGCCAGCAGCCAAGATTTACTAACCGGAGAGCAGTTCTTC. It translates to CASSQDLLTGEQFF.

The rearrangement joins TRBV7-9 to TRBJ1-3; a possible D gene is TRBD1 (6 bases). The CDR3 is 15 amino acids. V was cut by 3 bases and J by 2 bases, with 11 bases left in between. From germline, CDR1 is SEHNR and CDR2 FQNEAQ (reference sequence). Written as DNA, the CDR3 is TGTGCCAGCAGCTTTGTACAGGGACCTGGAAACACCATATATTTT. This gives the protein CASSFVQGPGNTIYF. Drawing the rest from reference TRBV7-9 and TRBJ1-3, the complete variable domain is DTGVSQNPRHKITKRGQNVTFRCDPISEHNRLYWYRQTLGQGPEFLTYFQNEAQLEKSRLLSDRFSAERPKGSFSTLEIQRTEQGDSAMYLCASSFVQGPGNTIYFGEGSWLTVV.

This clonotype was observed a handful of times. The V gene is TRBV6-5, the J gene TRBJ2-5; D gene uncertain. CDR3 length: 14 residues. Germline CDR1 and CDR2: MNHEY and SVGAGI. V lost 0 bases and J 2 bases, leaving 7 bases between the germline ends. CDR3 sequence: CASSYSRIQETQYF. The CDR3 DNA is TGTGCCAGCAGTTACTCTAGGATTCAAGAGACCCAGTACTTC.

This clonotype has only a few counts. J is TRBJ2-3 and V is TRBV7-3, with a weak D call TRBD2 (5 bases). Germline V gene sequence: CDR1 SGHTA, CDR2 FQGTGA. V was shortened by 5 bases and J by 4 bases, with 13 bases between the two germline ends. The CDR3 length is 14 residues. CDR3 sequence (DNA): TGTGCCAGCAGCCCAACCGACGGGGCAGATACGCAGTATTTT. Protein sequence: CASSPTDGADTQYF.

This clonotype was picked up a small number of times. The V call is TRBV5-4, the J call TRBJ2-1; D perhaps matches TRBD1 (5 bases). The CDR3 is 13 amino acids. Germline CDR1 and CDR2: SGHNT and YYREEE (reference sequence). Trimming stripped 6 bases from V and 4 bases from J, with 11 bases between. This CDR3 is CASTVDIYNEQFF. For the CDR3, the DNA is TGTGCCAGCACTGTGGACATTTACAATGAGCAGTTCTTC.

This chain links TRBV7-2 with TRBJ2-2; 8 nucleotides match TRBD1. This CDR3 region has 16 residues. The germline gives CDR1 SGHTA, CDR2 FQGNSA. The V and J ends lost 5 bases and 5 bases, in that order; junction bases with no gene match: 10. The CDR3 DNA is TGTGCCAGCAGCCGGGGTACAGGGGGATGGACCGGGGAGCTGTTTTTT. Translated, it gives CASSRGTGGWTGELFF.

This clonotype was observed a few times. The rearrangement uses TRBV20-1 and TRBJ2-2, with 10 bases aligning to TRBD1. Germline lookup yields CDR1 DFQATT and CDR2 SNEGSKA (reference sequence). CDR3 size: 15 residues. Trimming took 2 bases from V and 5 from J; bases not matched to a gene: 5. CDR3 in amino acids: CSARSGQGYTGELFF. DNA for the CDR3: TGCAGTGCTAGATCGGGACAGGGGTATACCGGGGAGCTGTTTTTT.

The chain recombines TRBV6-5 with TRBJ2-7; maybe TRBD1 (7 bases). The CDR3 covers 15 residues. Germline loops: CDR1 MNHEY, CDR2 SVGAGI. Trimming removed 2 bases from V and 1 base from J, with 12 bases in between. The CDR3 bases are TGTGCCAGCAGTTACGAGTCAGGGGGGTCCTACGAGCAGTACTTC. This translates into CASSYESGGSYEQYF.

The chain uses TRBV6-2 or TRBV6-3 and TRBJ2-1; unclear D gene. Trimming stripped 4 bases from V and 8 bases from J, with 18 bases between. In germline, CDR1 is MNHEY, CDR2 SVGEGT. The CDR3 sequence is 15 residues long. The CDR3 bases are TGTGCCAGCAGTTTCCGCCAGAGCCCCCCGGATGAGCAGTTCTTC. Protein sequence: CASSFRQSPPDEQFF.

The rearrangement uses TRBV5-1 and TRBJ2-1, with TRBD2 matching over 7 bases. CDR1 SGHRS and CDR2 YFSETQ come from the germline V gene. With 4 bases clipped from V and 7 bases from J, the junction kept 8 bases outside the gene matches. The CDR3 is 14 amino acids. CDR3 loop: CASSPGGMGNEQFF. The DNA for the CDR3 is TGCGCCAGCAGCCCGGGAGGTATGGGAAATGAGCAGTTCTTC.

This chain links TRBV4-3 with TRBJ1-5; D might be TRBD1 (6 bases). CDR3 length equals 16 residues. CDR1 and CDR2 from the germline V gene are LGHNA and YSLEER. Trimming stripped 0 bases from V and 2 bases from J, with 11 bases between. The CDR3 coding sequence is TGCGCCAGCAGCCAAGATGCAGGGGCTGGCAATCAGCCCCAGCATTTT. It encodes CASSQDAGAGNQPQHF.

J is TRBJ2-7 and V is TRBV4-3; 11 nucleotides align to TRBD1. J was trimmed by 5 bases and V by 4 bases; bases with no gene match: 7. The CDR3 spans 15 residues. Germline V gene data show CDR1 as LGHNA and CDR2 as YSLEER. The DNA for the CDR3 is TGCGCCAGCAGCCGGGCGGACAGGGGGCCCCACGAGCAGTACTTC. Its translation: CASSRADRGPHEQYF.

This chain links TRBV7-2 with TRBJ1-1; D not resolved. V shed 2 bases and J shed 4 bases, with 14 bases lying between them. There are 15 residues in the CDR3. Per the germline V gene, CDR1 is SGHTA and CDR2 is FQGNSA. For the CDR3, the DNA is TGTGCCAGCAGCTTAATGATAGGGCCTGCCACTGAAGCTTTCTTT. This gives the protein CASSLMIGPATEAFF.

This clonotype was counted only a few times. In DNA form, the CDR3 reads TGCGCCAGCAGCTTGATGGGACAGGGAGTCGATGAGCAGTTCTTC. Translated: CASSLMGQGVDEQFF. The chain joins TRBV5-1 to TRBJ2-1; 9 bases agree with TRBD1. V lost 1 base, J lost 8 bases, and 7 bases stayed unmatched. The length of the CDR3 is 15 residues. Germline-derived CDR1 and CDR2 are SGHRS and YFSETQ.